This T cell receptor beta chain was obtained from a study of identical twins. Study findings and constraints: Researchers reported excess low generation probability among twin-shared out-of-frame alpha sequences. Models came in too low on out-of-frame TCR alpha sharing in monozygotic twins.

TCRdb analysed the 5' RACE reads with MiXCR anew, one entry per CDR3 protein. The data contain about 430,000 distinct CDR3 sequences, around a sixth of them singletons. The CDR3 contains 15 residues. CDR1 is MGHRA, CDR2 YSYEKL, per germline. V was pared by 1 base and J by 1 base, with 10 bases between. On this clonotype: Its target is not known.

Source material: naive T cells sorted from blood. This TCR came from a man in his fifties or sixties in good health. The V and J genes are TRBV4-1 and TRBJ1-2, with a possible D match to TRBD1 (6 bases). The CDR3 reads CASSQGTASNYGYTF. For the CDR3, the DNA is TGCGCCAGCAGCCAAGGGACAGCAAGTAACTATGGCTACACCTTC.